This TCR gamma chain came from a study of γδ T cells in repeated Plasmodium falciparum infection. Study outcomes and limitations: Over time and infection, Vgamma9/Vdelta2+ repertoires remained highly stable and polyclonal.

Vgamma9/Vdelta2+ and Vdelta2-negative gammadelta T cells were flow-sorted from PBMC for bulk sequencing. TCRdb reanalyzed the multiplex PCR reads using CATT. This repertoire shows around 25,000 gamma-chain clones, approximately 2.9% found once; its top ten account for about 33%. CDR3 length: 11 amino acids. Germline V gives CDR1 VINAFY, CDR2 YDVSNSKD. Unmatched junction bases numbered 7, after V lost 3 bases and J lost 11 bases. This clone was seen repeatedly, ten times or more. Its antigen is currently unknown. The protein held in TCRdb is that of a much larger clone and does not match this DNA's translation at residue 7, likely because of a read error; the protein shown is translated from the DNA.

This chain uses TRGV5 with TRGJ1 or TRGJ2. Material for sequencing was gamma-delta T cells from blood. The TCR originated in a pool of human donors (malaria-infected and uninfected, not separated). CDR3 in amino acids: CATWDGQEKLF. In DNA form, the CDR3 reads TGTGCCACCTGGGACGGCCAAGAGAAACTCTTT.